A single sample is the source of the 15 T cell receptor beta chains below, sequenced in a study of neurological immune-mediated disorders (dated by TCRdb to the late 2010s). Library preparation was by 5' RACE. This sample was sequenced with an Illumina HiSeq 2500. Through fastp at Q25 and MiXCR, TCRdb rebuilt clones from the public reads, retaining in-frame beta chains. Each CDR3 protein appears once, grouped with its most common genes and DNA. This sample comprises about 60,000 distinct CDR3 sequences, roughly 10% of them detected only once. The ten most abundant clones make up under 15% of the sample. This sample's time point label indicates: longitudinal time-point 2. The sample was PBMCs. These receptors all come from a man aged 25 to 40 in good health.

With respect to this clonotype: A much larger clone differs from this one at a single base, so this may be a read error. CDR3 in DNA: TGCGCCAGCAGCTTGAATCTAGCGAGAGGCGCAGATACGCAGTATTTT. Translated, it gives CASSLNLARGADTQYF. The genes are TRBV5-1 and TRBJ2-3, with TRBD2 as a possible D gene (6 bases). Trimming took off 1 base at V and 4 bases at J, with 16 bases between the two ends. The CDR3 has 16 residues. Germline lookup yields CDR1 SGHRS and CDR2 YFSETQ.

This clonotype was detected ten times or more. The chain couples TRBV6-5 to TRBJ1-5; D not resolved. Germline V gene sequence: CDR1 MNHEY, CDR2 SVGAGI. This CDR3 has 13 residues. Trimming left V 6 bases short and J 4 bases short, with 10 bases between. The CDR3 is CASRLRGNQPQHF. Written as DNA, the CDR3 is TGTGCCAGCAGACTACGAGGGAATCAGCCCCAGCATTTT.

This clonotype was seen many times. The gene calls are TRBV24-1 and TRBJ2-1, with D uncertain. Germline assignment: CDR1 KGHDR and CDR2 SFDVKD. With 5 bases removed from V and 0 bases from J, the gap between germline ends came to 13 bases. The CDR3 spans 16 residues. The CDR3 is CATSGRGGDSYNEQFF. For the CDR3, the DNA is TGTGCCACCAGTGGGCGAGGTGGAGACTCCTACAATGAGCAGTTCTTC.

This clonotype was counted at least ten times. The V call is TRBV6-5, the J call TRBJ2-1, with no clear D. Germline CDR1 reads MNHEY; CDR2 reads SVGAGI. V lost 6 bases to trimming and J lost 12 bases, with 15 bases between them. The CDR3 is 12 amino acids. Written as DNA, the CDR3 is TGTGCCAGCAGCAACACCGGTAAAGGGCAGTTCTTC. This sequence encodes CASSNTGKGQFF.

Within the sample, this clonotype is medium-sized. This chain links TRBV5-1 with TRBJ1-1; a possible D gene is TRBD1 (5 bases). The V gene lost 0 bases and the J gene lost 8 bases, with 17 bases spanning the gap. The CDR3 sequence is 15 residues long. The V gene's germline CDR1 is SGHRS and CDR2 YFSETQ. This CDR3 reads CASSLEWGSSEEAFF. In DNA form, the CDR3 reads TGCGCCAGCAGCTTGGAGTGGGGGTCTTCTGAGGAAGCTTTCTTT.

The sample holds many counts of this clonotype. V gene TRBV20-1 combines with J gene TRBJ2-1; a weak D match, TRBD2 (6 bases). V was trimmed by 2 bases and J by 3 bases, leaving 14 bases between them. The CDR3 consists of 15 residues. CDR1 is DFQATT, CDR2 SNEGSKA, per germline (reference sequence). CDR3 protein: CSARPPGLDYNEQFF. CDR3 nucleotide sequence: TGCAGTGCTAGACCCCCGGGACTGGACTACAATGAGCAGTTCTTC.

The V call is TRBV6-1, the J call TRBJ2-1; D possibly uses TRBD1 or TRBD2 (5 bases each). V gave up 3 bases and J gave up 8 bases, with 14 bases separating them. From germline, CDR1 is MNHNS and CDR2 SASEGT. This CDR3 is 14 amino acids long. CDR3 protein: CASSDPGSFDEQFF. CDR3 in DNA: TGTGCCAGCAGTGACCCAGGGAGTTTCGATGAGCAGTTCTTC.

This clonotype has a handful of counts. The chain is built from TRBV19 and TRBJ2-7, with D perhaps matching TRBD1 (8 bases). The CDR3 extends over 15 amino acids. Between the trimmed V and J ends, which lost 3 bases and 9 bases, there was a span of 21 bases. Germline V CDR1 and CDR2: LNHDA, SQIVND (reference sequence). The chain's CDR3 is CASSMEGTGRGGQYF. In DNA, the CDR3 is TGTGCCAGTAGTATGGAGGGGACAGGACGCGGGGGGCAGTACTTC.

This clonotype was observed many times. J is TRBJ1-5 and V is TRBV28; tentatively, D is TRBD1 (5 bases). Between the trimmed V and J ends, which lost 6 bases and 9 bases, there was a span of 15 bases. The CDR3 covers 13 residues. Per germline, CDR1 MDHEN and CDR2 SYDVKM. The CDR3 spells CASRVGGAGPQHF. The DNA for the CDR3 is TGTGCCAGCAGGGTTGGAGGGGCGGGGCCCCAGCATTTT.

This clonotype showed up many times. This chain joins TRBV28 and TRBJ2-1; D might be TRBD1 (6 bases). The V and J ends lost 6 bases and 7 bases respectively, with 19 bases between them. Germline V CDR1 and CDR2: MDHEN, SYDVKM. There are 15 residues in the CDR3. The CDR3 loop is CASSPYGQYPNEQFF. CDR3 sequence (DNA): TGTGCCAGCAGCCCATACGGACAGTATCCAAATGAGCAGTTCTTC.

This chain connects TRBV20-1 to TRBJ2-7; tentative D call: TRBD2 (5 bases). Per germline, CDR1 DFQATT and CDR2 SNEGSKA (reference sequence). This CDR3 is 15 amino acids long. Trimming cost V 0 bases and J 2 bases, with 14 bases left between them. CDR3 nucleotide sequence: TGCAGTGCTAGAGAGGGAGAGGGTCCGGCCTACGAGCAGTACTTC. Translating it yields CSAREGEGPAYEQYF.

This clonotype was seen repeatedly, ten times or more. The V and J genes are TRBV20-1 and TRBJ2-5; 11 bases map to TRBD2. The germline V gene encodes CDR1 DFQATT and CDR2 SNEGSKA (reference sequence). The ends lost 0 bases at V and 5 bases at J; junction bases unmatched: 2. The CDR3 runs to 14 residues. CDR3 region: CSARDPSGRETQYF. CDR3 bases: TGCAGTGCTAGAGATCCTAGCGGGAGGGAGACCCAGTACTTC.

By sample share, this clonotype is medium-sized. The V call is TRBV10-3, the J call TRBJ2-7; possible D gene TRBD2, 5 bases. Between the trimmed V and J ends, which lost 1 base and 3 bases, there was a span of 22 bases. In germline, CDR1 is ENHRY, CDR2 SYGVKD. This CDR3 spans 18 amino acids. The CDR3 region has the DNA TGTGCCATCAGTGAGTGGTTGCCAGCTTCGTTCGGGAACTACGAGCAGTACTTC. Amino acid sequence: CAISEWLPASFGNYEQYF.

Note on this clonotype: With a much larger clone just one base away, this may be a read error. The rearrangement joins TRBV10-1 to TRBJ2-1, with 13 bases identical to TRBD2. CDR3 size: 17 residues. Germline assignment: CDR1 WNHNN and CDR2 SYGVQD (reference sequence). CDR3 sequence reads: CANSETPGLAGMDEQFF. For the CDR3, the DNA is TGCGCCAACAGTGAGACCCCGGGACTAGCGGGAATGGATGAGCAGTTCTTC.

This clonotype was seen ten or more times. This chain links TRBV24-1 with TRBJ2-1, with 11 bases lining up with TRBD1. The ends lost 8 bases at V and 5 bases at J; junction bases unmatched: 4. The CDR3 consists of 14 residues. The germline CDR1 and CDR2 sequences are KGHDR and SFDVKD. The CDR3 region is CATNGQGANNEQFF. CDR3 nucleotide sequence: TGTGCCACCAACGGACAGGGGGCGAACAATGAGCAGTTCTTC.